Below are 19 T cell receptor beta chains sequenced from a single sample in a study of neoadjuvant anti-PD-1 for oral cavity cancer. Assay: immunoSEQ multiplex PCR; the TCRdb copy retains only in-frame clones and omits some. The table records almost 7,000 clones, around 74% of them present only once. Material: PBMCs, obtained before nivolumab (anti-PD-1) treatment. The source is a person between 35 and 79 years old with oral cavity squamous cell carcinoma.

The chain employs TRBV2 and TRBJ1-2, with 7 bases aligning to TRBD1. V lost 7 bases to trimming and J lost 8 bases; unmatched junction nucleotides: 19. Germline V gene lookup returns CDR1 SNHLY and CDR2 FYNNEI. CDR3 length: 16 amino acids. The DNA for the CDR3 is TGTGCCAGCATGAGAGGACAGGCGATAAGAACTATGGGCTACACCTTC. It is translated as CASMRGQAIRTMGYTF.

This chain joins TRBV18 and TRBJ2-3; 15 nucleotides align to TRBD2. V trimming: 3 bases; J trimming: 0 bases; junction bases outside the gene matches: 22. The CDR3 has 24 amino acids. The V gene's germline CDR1 is KGHSH and CDR2 LQKENI. CDR3 region: CASSPYRTSGGGGGAGTSTDTQYF. In DNA, the CDR3 is TGTGCCAGCTCACCCTACCGGACTAGCGGGGGGGGCGGTGGCGCGGGGACTAGCACAGATACGCAGTATTTT.

This clone was seen a handful of times. The CDR3 DNA is TGTGCCAGTAGTCCGGGACAGGTGGTAGAAAAACTGTTTTTT. This gives the protein CASSPGQVVEKLFF. V gene TRBV19 combines with J gene TRBJ1-4, with 8 bases identical to TRBD1. The V segment lost 5 bases and the J segment 8 bases; nucleotides outside the gene matches: 7. Germline loops: CDR1 LNHDA, CDR2 SQIVND (reference sequence). This CDR3 has 14 amino acids.

This clone was seen a handful of times. The J gene is TRBJ1-6, the V gene TRBV28; possibly TRBD1 for D (5 bases). With 6 bases removed from V and 16 bases from J, the gap between germline ends came to 25 bases. The length of the CDR3 is 15 residues. Germline V CDR1 and CDR2: MDHEN, SYDVKM. In DNA form, the CDR3 reads TGTGCCAGCAGCTCCCCCGGGAGACAGCTACATATTCTCCACTTT. This translates into CASSSPGRQLHILHF.

The rearrangement joins TRBV7-7 to TRBJ2-2, with D tentatively TRBD1 (7 bases). Trimming left V 4 bases short and J 4 bases short, with 13 bases between. Germline CDR1 is SSHAT and CDR2 is FNYEAQ (reference sequence). CDR3 size: 15 residues. Here the CDR3 reads CASSSQGGGTGELFF. CDR3 nucleotide sequence: TGTGCCAGCAGCTCCCAGGGGGGTGGCACCGGGGAGCTGTTTTTT.

The CDR3 coding sequence is TGTGCCAGGAGGGCGGACAGGGCCGATGGCGAGCAGTACTTC. Its protein is CARRADRADGEQYF. The chain links TRBV9 to TRBJ2-7; 8 bases are shared with TRBD1. The CDR3 is made up of 14 amino acids. Germline V CDR1 and CDR2: SGDLS, YYNGEE. V was clipped by 8 bases and J by 6 bases; unmatched bases: 13.

The chain recombines TRBV27 with TRBJ1-6; D might be TRBD1 (5 bases). Deletions cut 3 bases from V and 10 bases from J, with 13 bases between. Looked up from germline, CDR1 is MNHEY and CDR2 is SMNVEV (reference sequence). The CDR3 spans 14 residues. CDR3 sequence: CASSFGTATSPLHF. CDR3 bases: TGTGCCAGCAGTTTCGGGACGGCCACCTCACCCCTCCACTTT.

The V call is TRBV30, the J call TRBJ1-1; tentatively, D is TRBD1 (5 bases). CDR3 length: 12 amino acids. Germline V gene data show CDR1 as GTSNPN and CDR2 as SVGIG (reference sequence). Trimming stripped 4 bases from V and 2 bases from J, with 8 bases between. The CDR3 bases are TGTGCCTGGACCCAGGGAAACACTGAAGCTTTCTTT. This encodes CAWTQGNTEAFF.

The chain carries TRBV10-2 and TRBJ2-1; 12 bases are shared with TRBD2. This CDR3 has 14 residues. The ends lost 10 bases at V and 9 bases at J; junction bases unmatched: 10. Germline loops: CDR1 WSHSY, CDR2 SAAADI. The chain's CDR3 is CANSPSGGAGEQFF. The CDR3 coding sequence is TGCGCCAATTCGCCTAGCGGGGGGGCAGGTGAGCAGTTCTTC.

The gene calls are TRBV5-4 and TRBJ2-7; TRBD1 is a possible D gene (5 bases). The CDR3 length is 15 residues. Germline lookup yields CDR1 SGHNT and CDR2 YYREEE (reference sequence). Trimming left V 0 bases short and J 2 bases short, with 12 bases between. This CDR3 is CASSLGVGQAYEQYF. The DNA of the CDR3 is TGTGCCAGCAGCTTGGGGGTGGGGCAAGCCTACGAGCAGTACTTC.

This clone was found once. The CDR3 DNA reads as TGCGCCAGCAACCCGACAGGGGCCGTGACCGGGGAGCTGTTTTTT. It yields the protein CASNPTGAVTGELFF. V is TRBV5-1 and J is TRBJ2-2; 8 positions match TRBD1. V lost 6 bases, J lost 5 bases, and 9 bases stayed unmatched. There are 15 residues in the CDR3. Germline V gives CDR1 SGHRS, CDR2 YFSETQ.

This chain uses TRBV27 with TRBJ2-7; D is possibly TRBD2 (7 bases). Germline loops: CDR1 MNHEY, CDR2 SMNVEV (reference sequence). The CDR3 loop spans 15 amino acids. Trimming removed 6 bases at V and 2 bases at J, with 17 bases between. The CDR3 DNA follows: TGTGCCAGCAGCCCGAGGGGGGGGGCCCCCTACGAGCAGTACTTC. This encodes CASSPRGGAPYEQYF.

The chain combines TRBV7-2 with TRBJ1-6; D may be TRBD1 (6 bases). Germline CDR1 and CDR2: SGHTA and FQGNSA. The CDR3 has 14 residues. The germline V and J ends were trimmed by 1 base and 10 bases, with 11 bases remaining between them. The CDR3 coding sequence is TGTGCCAGCAGCTTAGGTCAGGGGTACTCACCCCTCCACTTT. Protein product: CASSLGQGYSPLHF. Supplemented by reference TRBV7-2 and TRBJ1-6, the full variable domain reads GAGVSQSPSNKVTEKGKDVELRCDPISGHTALYWYRQSLGQGLEFLIYFQGNSAPDKSGLPSDRFSAERTGGSVSTLTIQRTQQEDSAVYLCASSLGQGYSPLHFGNGTRLTVT.

CDR3 amino acids: CASSDLGATNEKLFF. Here the CDR3 DNA reads TGTGCCAGCAGCGACCTGGGGGCAACTAATGAAAAACTGTTTTTT. J is TRBJ1-4 and V is TRBV6-1; a possible D gene is TRBD1 (5 bases). Trimming pared 6 bases from V and 0 bases from J, leaving 11 bases between. Germline V gene sequence: CDR1 MNHNS, CDR2 SASEGT. CDR3 length equals 15 residues.

The chain links TRBV28 to TRBJ2-7; no definite D call. V lost 11 bases and J 3 bases, leaving 11 bases between the germline ends. CDR3 length: 11 residues. Germline CDR1 is MDHEN and CDR2 is SYDVKM. CDR3 loop: CAAASLYEQYF. CDR3 in DNA: TGTGCCGCGGCCAGCCTCTACGAGCAGTACTTC. The complete variable domain, with remaining parts taken from reference TRBV28 and TRBJ2-7, reads DVKVTQSSRYLVKRTGEKVFLECVQDMDHENMFWYRQDPGLGLRLIYFSYDVKMKEKGDIPEGYSVSREKKERFSLILESASTNQTSMYLCAAASLYEQYFGPGTRLTVT.

This rearrangement joins TRBV19 to TRBJ1-3; possible D gene TRBD1, 6 bases. The CDR3 totals 14 residues. The germline V gene has CDR1 LNHDA and CDR2 SQIVND (reference sequence). V shed 2 bases and J shed 9 bases, with 14 bases lying between them. CDR3 nucleotides: TGTGCCAGTAGTATACCCAACAGGGACGGCACCATATATTTT. Translating gives CASSIPNRDGTIYF.

The chain has TRBV2 and TRBJ2-1; D gene unclear. Germline loops: CDR1 SNHLY, CDR2 FYNNEI. This CDR3 is 13 amino acids long. The ends were cut back, 10 bases at V and 2 bases at J, with 12 bases in the middle. CDR3 DNA: TGTGCCACCGGTTGGGCGGCCTACAATGAGCAGTTCTTC. Its translation: CATGWAAYNEQFF.

The rearrangement links TRBV28 to TRBJ1-6; D not resolved. The CDR3 consists of 17 residues. Germline loops: CDR1 MDHEN, CDR2 SYDVKM. The ends were cut back, 3 bases at V and 3 bases at J, with 15 bases in the middle. CDR3 amino acids: CASSFISPQHYNSPLHF. The CDR3 coding sequence is TGTGCCAGCAGTTTTATCAGCCCCCAGCACTATAATTCACCCCTCCACTTT.

The table lists this clone with a few counts. CDR3 loop: CASSPDRGDAYEQYF. For the CDR3, the DNA is TGTGCCAGCAGCCCGGACAGGGGCGATGCCTACGAGCAGTACTTC. This chain connects TRBV7-8 to TRBJ2-7, with 9 nucleotides matching TRBD1. The junction had 7 bases not matched to a gene; V was cut back by 5 bases and J by 2 bases. Looked up from germline, CDR1 is SGHVS and CDR2 is FQNEAQ. This CDR3 region has 15 residues. Supplemented by reference TRBV7-8 and TRBJ2-7, the full variable domain reads GAGVSQSPRYKVAKRGQDVALRCDPISGHVSLFWYQQALGQGPEFLTYFQNEAQLDKSGLPSDRFFAERPEGSVSTLKIQRTQQEDSAVYLCASSPDRGDAYEQYFGPGTRLTVT.